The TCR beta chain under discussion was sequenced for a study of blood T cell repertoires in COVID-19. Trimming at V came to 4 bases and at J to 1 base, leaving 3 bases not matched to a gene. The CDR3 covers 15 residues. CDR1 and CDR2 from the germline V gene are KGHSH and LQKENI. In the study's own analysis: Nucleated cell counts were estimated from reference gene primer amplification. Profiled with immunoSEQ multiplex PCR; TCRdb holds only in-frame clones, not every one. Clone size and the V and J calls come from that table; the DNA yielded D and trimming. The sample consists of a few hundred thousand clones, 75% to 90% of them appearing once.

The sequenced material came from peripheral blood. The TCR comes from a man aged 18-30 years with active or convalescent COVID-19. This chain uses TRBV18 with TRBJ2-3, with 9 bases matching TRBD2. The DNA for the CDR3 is TGTGCCAGCTCACGGCCTAGCGGGGGCACAGATACGCAGTATTTT. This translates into CASSRPSGGTDTQYF.